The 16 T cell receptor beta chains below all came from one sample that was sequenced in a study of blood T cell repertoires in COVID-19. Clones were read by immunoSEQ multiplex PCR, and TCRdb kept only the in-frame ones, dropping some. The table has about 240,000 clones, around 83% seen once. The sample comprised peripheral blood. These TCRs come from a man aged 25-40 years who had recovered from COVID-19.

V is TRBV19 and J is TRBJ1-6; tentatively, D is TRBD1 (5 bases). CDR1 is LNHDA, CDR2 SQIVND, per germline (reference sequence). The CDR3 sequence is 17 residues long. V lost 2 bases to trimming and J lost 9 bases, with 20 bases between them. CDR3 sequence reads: CASSIRGTGRLPSPLHF. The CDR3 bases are TGTGCCAGTAGTATAAGGGGCACAGGAAGATTACCTTCACCCCTCCACTTT. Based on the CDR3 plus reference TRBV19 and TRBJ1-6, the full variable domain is DGGITQSPKYLFRKEGQNVTLSCEQNLNHDAMYWYRQDPGQGLRLIYYSQIVNDFQKGDIAEGYSVSREKKESFPLTVTSAQKNPTAFYLCASSIRGTGRLPSPLHFGNGTRLTVT.

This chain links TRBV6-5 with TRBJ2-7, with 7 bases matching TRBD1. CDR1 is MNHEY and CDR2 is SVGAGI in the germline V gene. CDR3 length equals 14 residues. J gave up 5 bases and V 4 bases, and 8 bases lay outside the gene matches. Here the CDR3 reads CASSSAGGRDEQYV. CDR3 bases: TGTGCCAGCAGTTCAGCAGGGGGAAGAGACGAGCAGTACGTC.

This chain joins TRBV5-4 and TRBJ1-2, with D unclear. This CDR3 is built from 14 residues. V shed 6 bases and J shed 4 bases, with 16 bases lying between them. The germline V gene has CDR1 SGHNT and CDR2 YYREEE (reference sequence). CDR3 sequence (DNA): TGTGCCAGCAAATCTGGGCTTGGGAGCTATGGCTACACCTTC. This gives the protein CASKSGLGSYGYTF.

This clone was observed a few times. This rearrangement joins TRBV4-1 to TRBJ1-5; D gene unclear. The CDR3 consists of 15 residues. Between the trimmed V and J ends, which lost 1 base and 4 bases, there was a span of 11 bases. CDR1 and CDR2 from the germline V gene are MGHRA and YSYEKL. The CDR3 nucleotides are TGCGCCAGCAGCCAAGTGGCGACTCATAATCAGCCCCAGCATTTT. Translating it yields CASSQVATHNQPQHF.

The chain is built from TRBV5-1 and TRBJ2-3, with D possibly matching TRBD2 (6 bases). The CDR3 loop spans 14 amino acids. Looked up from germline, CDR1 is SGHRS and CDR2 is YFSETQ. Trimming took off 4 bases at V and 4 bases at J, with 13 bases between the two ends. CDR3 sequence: CASSPGEGADTQYF. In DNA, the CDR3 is TGCGCCAGCAGCCCGGGGGAAGGCGCAGATACGCAGTATTTT.

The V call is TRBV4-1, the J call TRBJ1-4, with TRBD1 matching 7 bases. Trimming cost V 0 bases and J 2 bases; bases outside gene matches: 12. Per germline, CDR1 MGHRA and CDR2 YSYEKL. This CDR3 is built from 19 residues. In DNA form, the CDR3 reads TGCGCCAGCAGCCAAGATCTGAAAGGGGGCAGTAGTACTAATGAAAAACTGTTTTTT. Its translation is CASSQDLKGGSSTNEKLFF.

Here the CDR3 DNA reads TGTGCCAGCAGTACCCAACCGGGACATATTAACAATGAGCAGTTCTTC. Translated: CASSTQPGHINNEQFF. The J gene is TRBJ2-1, the V gene TRBV28, with D tentatively TRBD1 (6 bases). The CDR3 loop spans 16 amino acids. V was cut by 5 bases and J by 5 bases, with 19 bases left in between. Germline V gene data show CDR1 as MDHEN and CDR2 as SYDVKM. Using reference TRBV28 and TRBJ2-1 for the parts outside the CDR3, the full variable domain is DVKVTQSSRYLVKRTGEKVFLECVQDMDHENMFWYRQDPGLGLRLIYFSYDVKMKEKGDIPEGYSVSREKKERFSLILESASTNQTSMYLCASSTQPGHINNEQFFGPGTRLTVL.

Here the CDR3 DNA reads TGTGCCAGCAGCCAAGTTAGATCGGGGGGCTCCATTGAGCAGTACGTC. This encodes CASSQVRSGGSIEQYV. This sequence joins TRBV14 and TRBJ2-7; weak D call: TRBD2 (7 bases). CDR3 length: 16 amino acids. Trimming shortened V by 1 base and J by 7 bases, and 20 bases separated the two germline ends. Germline assignment: CDR1 SGHDN and CDR2 FVKESK.

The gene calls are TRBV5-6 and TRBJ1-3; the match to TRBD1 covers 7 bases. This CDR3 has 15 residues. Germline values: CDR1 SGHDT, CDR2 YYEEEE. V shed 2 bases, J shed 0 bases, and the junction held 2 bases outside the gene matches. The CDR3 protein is CASSLGGASGNTIYF. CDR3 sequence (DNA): TGTGCCAGCAGCTTAGGGGGCGCCTCTGGAAACACCATATATTTT. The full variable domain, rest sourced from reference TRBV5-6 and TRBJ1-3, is DAGVTQSPTHLIKTRGQQVTLRCSPKSGHDTVSWYQQALGQGPQFIFQYYEEEERQRGNFPDRFSGHQFPNYSSELNVNALLLGDSALYLCASSLGGASGNTIYFGEGSWLTVV.

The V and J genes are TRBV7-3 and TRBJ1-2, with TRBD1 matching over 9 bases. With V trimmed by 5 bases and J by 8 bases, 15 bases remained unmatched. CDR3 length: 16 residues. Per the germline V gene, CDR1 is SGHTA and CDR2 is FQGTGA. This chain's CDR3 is CASSPRRTGALDGYTF. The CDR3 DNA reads TGTGCCAGCAGCCCCAGGAGGACAGGGGCCCTTGACGGCTACACCTTC.

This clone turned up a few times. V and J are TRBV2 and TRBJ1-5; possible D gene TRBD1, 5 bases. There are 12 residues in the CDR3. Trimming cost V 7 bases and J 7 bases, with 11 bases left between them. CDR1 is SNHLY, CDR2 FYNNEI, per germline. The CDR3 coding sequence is TGTGCCAGCAAGGGGTTTTTGCAGCCCCAGCATTTT. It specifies CASKGFLQPQHF.

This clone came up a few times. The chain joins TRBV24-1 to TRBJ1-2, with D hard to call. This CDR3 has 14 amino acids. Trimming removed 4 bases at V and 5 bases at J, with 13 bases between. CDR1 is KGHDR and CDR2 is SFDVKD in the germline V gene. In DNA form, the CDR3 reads TGTGCCACCAGTGACCCGATCCGAGGGTATGGCTACACCTTC. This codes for CATSDPIRGYGYTF.

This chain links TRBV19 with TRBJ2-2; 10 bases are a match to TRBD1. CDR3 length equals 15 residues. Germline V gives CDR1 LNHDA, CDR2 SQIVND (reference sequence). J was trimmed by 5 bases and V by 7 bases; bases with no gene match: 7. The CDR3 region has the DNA TGTGCCAGTAAGCGGGACAGGGGCACGACCGGGGAGCTGTTTTTT. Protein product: CASKRDRGTTGELFF.

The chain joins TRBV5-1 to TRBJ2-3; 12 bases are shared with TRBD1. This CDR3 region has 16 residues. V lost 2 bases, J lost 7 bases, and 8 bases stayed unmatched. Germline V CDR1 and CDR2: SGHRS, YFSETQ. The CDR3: CASSLTGTGGFYTQYF. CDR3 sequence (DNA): TGCGCCAGCAGCTTAACCGGGACAGGGGGCTTTTATACGCAGTATTTT. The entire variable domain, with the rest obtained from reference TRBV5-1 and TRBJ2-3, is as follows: KAGVTQTPRYLIKTRGQQVTLSCSPISGHRSVSWYQQTPGQGLQFLFEYFSETQRNKGNFPGRFSGRQFSNSRSEMNVSTLELGDSALYLCASSLTGTGGFYTQYFGPGTRLTVL.

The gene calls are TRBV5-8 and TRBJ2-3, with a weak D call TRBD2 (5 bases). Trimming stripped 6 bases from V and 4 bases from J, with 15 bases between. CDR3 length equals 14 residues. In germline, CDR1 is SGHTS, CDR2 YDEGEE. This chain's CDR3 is CASTVFEGSDTQYF. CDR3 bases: TGTGCCAGCACCGTATTCGAGGGTTCAGATACGCAGTATTTT.

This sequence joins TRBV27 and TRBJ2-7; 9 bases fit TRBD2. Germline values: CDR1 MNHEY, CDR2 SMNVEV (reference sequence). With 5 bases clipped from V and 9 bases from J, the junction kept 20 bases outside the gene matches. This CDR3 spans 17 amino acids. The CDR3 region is CASSPPPGAGGTTRQYV. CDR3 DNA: TGTGCCAGCAGTCCCCCCCCGGGAGCGGGGGGAACAACGAGGCAGTACGTC.